The 16 T cell receptor beta chains below all came from one sample that was sequenced in a study of molecular identifiers for immune sequencing clone quantification. TCRdb independently ran MiXCR on the PCR reads; one entry per CDR3 protein. The sample holds approximately 670,000 distinct CDR3 sequences, about 20% seen once. Sequenced: naive CD8+ T cells from blood, with Jurkat cell RNA spiked in. Subset reported: FACS-sorted CD8+CD4-CCR7+CD45RA+ naive T cells. The source is a human donor in good health. Some libraries in this study had Jurkat cell RNA spiked in.

This clonotype was detected ten times or more. The chain uses TRBV6-6 and TRBJ2-3; tentatively, D is TRBD2 (5 bases). From germline, CDR1 is MNHNY and CDR2 SVGAGI (reference sequence). V dropped 0 bases and J dropped 2 bases, with 9 bases sitting between them. The CDR3 runs to 15 residues. The CDR3 bases are TGTGCCAGCAGTTACTCGGGGAGCTTCACAGATACGCAGTATTTT. Translation gives CASSYSGSFTDTQYF.

The V and J genes are TRBV27 and TRBJ1-1; D is perhaps TRBD1 (6 bases). Trimming took 6 bases from V and 3 from J, leaving 11 bases between them. The germline gives CDR1 MNHEY, CDR2 SMNVEV (reference sequence). This CDR3 is built from 13 residues. The DNA for the CDR3 is TGTGCCAGCAGGGTACAGGGTGACACTGAAGCTTTCTTT. It specifies CASRVQGDTEAFF.

There are many counts of this clonotype. This rearrangement joins TRBV6-5 to TRBJ2-3; TRBD2 aligns across 9 bases. The CDR3 runs 16 residues. The V and J ends lost 5 bases and 2 bases, in that order; junction bases with no gene match: 8. CDR1 is MNHEY, CDR2 SVGAGI, per germline. The CDR3 DNA reads as TGTGCCAGCAGTGCGACTAGCGGCGGTACCACAGATACGCAGTATTTT. As protein: CASSATSGGTTDTQYF.

This clonotype occurred many times. V gene TRBV23-1 combines with J gene TRBJ1-6; TRBD1 aligns across 9 bases. TRBV23-1 is recorded as an ORF, its role being uncertain. Trimming took 7 bases from V and 8 from J; bases not matched to a gene: 6. CDR3 size: 14 residues. For the CDR3, the DNA is TGCGCCAGCAAGGGGGGACAGGGCGATTCACCCCTCCACTTT. Translated: CASKGGQGDSPLHF.

Worth noting for this clonotype: Without the conserved terminal phenylalanine or tryptophan, this CDR3 likely stems from a read error. The chain links TRBV7-2 to TRBJ2-3; 8 nucleotides match TRBD2. This CDR3 region has 13 residues. The germline gives CDR1 SGHTA, CDR2 FQGNSA. The V gene end was trimmed by 11 bases and the J gene end by 2 bases; junction bases not matched to a gene: 6. The CDR3 protein is CASTGGITDTQYS. The CDR3 bases are TGTGCCTCAACGGGGGGGATCACAGATACGCAGTATTCT.

This clonotype came up many times. This sequence joins TRBV5-5 and TRBJ1-1, with D perhaps TRBD1 (5 bases). Trimming took off 5 bases at V and 0 bases at J, with 26 bases between the two ends. Germline V gives CDR1 SGHKS, CDR2 YYEKEE (reference sequence). The CDR3 consists of 19 residues. The CDR3 here is CASRFAPILGGRMNTEAFF. Written as DNA, the CDR3 is TGTGCCAGCAGATTCGCCCCGATATTGGGGGGAAGAATGAACACTGAAGCTTTCTTT.

This clonotype was picked up a small number of times. The chain uses TRBV6-1 and TRBJ1-1; 9 bases line up with TRBD1. Germline V gene lookup returns CDR1 MNHNS and CDR2 SASEGT. The CDR3 length is 16 residues. V shed 4 bases and J 1 base; nucleotides not matched to a gene: 7. The CDR3 spells CASSAGTGYGNTEAFF. CDR3 bases: TGTGCCAGCAGTGCGGGGACAGGGTATGGGAACACTGAAGCTTTCTTT.

The genes are TRBV5-3 and TRBJ2-5, with 10 bases aligning to TRBD2. Being an ORF, TRBV5-3 has a function that is uncertain. The CDR3 loop spans 17 amino acids. With 8 bases clipped from V and 5 bases from J, the junction kept 18 bases outside the gene matches. Here the CDR3 DNA reads TGTGCCAGCAGCCGGGACTTAGCGGGGGGCCCGAGGGAGACCCAGTACTTC. Amino acids: CASSRDLAGGPRETQYF.

There are many counts of this clonotype. The chain combines TRBV13 with TRBJ2-3; D gene ambiguous. The V gene lost 0 bases and the J gene lost 2 bases, with 6 bases spanning the gap. The germline gives CDR1 PRHDT, CDR2 FYEKMQ (reference sequence). The CDR3 has 14 amino acids. CDR3: CASSLGSITDTQYF. As DNA, the CDR3 is TGTGCCAGCAGCTTAGGATCTATCACAGATACGCAGTATTTT. Using reference TRBV13 and TRBJ2-3 for the parts outside the CDR3, the full variable domain is AAGVIQSPRHLIKEKRETATLKCYPIPRHDTVYWYQQGPGQDPQFLISFYEKMQSDKGSIPDRFSAQQFSDYHSELNMSSLELGDSALYFCASSLGSITDTQYFGPGTRLTVL.

Many counts were recorded for this clonotype. The V call is TRBV5-1, the J call TRBJ2-6; D may correspond to TRBD1 or TRBD2 (6 bases each). CDR1 SGHRS and CDR2 YFSETQ come from the germline V gene. The CDR3 covers 21 residues. Trimming left V 0 bases short and J 3 bases short, with 25 bases between. CDR3 sequence (DNA): TGCGCCAGCAGCTTGGCCGGGGTCGACGGGGGCGGTTTGGTTGGGGCCAACGTCCTGACTTTC. Translating it yields CASSLAGVDGGGLVGANVLTF. Filled out from reference TRBV5-1 and TRBJ2-6, the complete variable domain reads KAGVTQTPRYLIKTRGQQVTLSCSPISGHRSVSWYQQTPGQGLQFLFEYFSETQRNKGNFPGRFSGRQFSNSRSEMNVSTLELGDSALYLCASSLAGVDGGGLVGANVLTFGAGSRLTVL.

In this sample, this clonotype turned up many times. The J gene is TRBJ2-1, the V gene TRBV12-5, with a possible D match to TRBD1 (6 bases). The germline CDR1 and CDR2 sequences are LGHNT and FRNRAP. The CDR3 consists of 13 residues. V lost 1 base and J 12 bases, leaving 13 bases between the germline ends. The CDR3 nucleotides are TGTGCTAGTGGTTTGGCAGGACAGCCTTGGCAGTTCTTC. Translated, it gives CASGLAGQPWQFF.

This clonotype was observed at least ten times. V and J are TRBV7-2 and TRBJ1-1, with TRBD1 as a possible D gene (5 bases). CDR1 and CDR2 (germline): SGHTA, FQGNSA. The CDR3 spans 17 residues. Trimming cost V 0 bases and J 4 bases, with 18 bases left between them. The CDR3 DNA sequence: TGTGCCAGCAGCTTAGCGCTAATTCTGGGGGGGGTCACTGAAGCTTTCTTT. Amino acid sequence: CASSLALILGGVTEAFF.

This clonotype was detected only a few times. The genes are TRBV30 and TRBJ2-7, with a possible D match to TRBD1 (5 bases). Trimming left V 5 bases short and J 3 bases short, with 17 bases between. Germline V gene data show CDR1 as GTSNPN and CDR2 as SVGIG (reference sequence). This CDR3 has 14 amino acids. This chain's CDR3 is CAWAYQGPLYEQYF. The CDR3, as DNA: TGTGCCTGGGCCTACCAGGGCCCCCTCTACGAGCAGTACTTC.

In the case of this clonotype: Mismatch with germline at one junction end may stem from a read error. The chain combines TRBV11-2 with TRBJ1-4; TRBD1 aligns across 8 bases. The CDR3 contains 15 residues. Germline CDR1 reads SGHAT; CDR2 reads FQNNGV. CDR3 amino acids: CASSFFRMDREKLFF. CDR3 in DNA: TGTGCCAGCAGCTTTTTCCGGATGGACAGGGAAAAGCTGTTTTTT.

The sample holds many counts of this clonotype. The J gene is TRBJ1-4, the V gene TRBV13; 7 bases fit TRBD1. This CDR3 has 17 amino acids. V shed 4 bases, J shed 0 bases, and the junction held 8 bases outside the gene matches. Germline-derived CDR1 and CDR2 are PRHDT and FYEKMQ (reference sequence). In DNA form, the CDR3 reads TGTGCCAGCAGCTCCCGGACAGGACCTGCAACTAATGAAAAACTGTTTTTT. Translation: CASSSRTGPATNEKLFF.

With respect to this clonotype: Possible read error: a much larger clone is one base away. The rearrangement joins TRBV9 to TRBJ2-7; D gene unclear. Germline V gives CDR1 SGDLS, CDR2 YYNGEE. The CDR3 is made up of 15 amino acids. This CDR3 reads CASSVGASGSCEQYF. CDR3 sequence (DNA): TGTGCCAGCAGCGTAGGTGCCAGTGGCTCCTGCGAGCAGTACTTC.